Given below is one TCR beta chain in context. Its antigen is undetermined. This sample is part of a study of T cell repertoires in cytomegalovirus infection. Each CDR3 protein gets one entry after TCRdb re-called the reads with MiXCR. The sample consists of some 700,000 distinct CDR3 sequences, roughly 36% of them appearing once. The germline CDR1 and CDR2 sequences are SGHNT and YYREEE (reference sequence). The CDR3 is 14 amino acids. Losses at the gene ends were 4 bases for V and 5 bases for J; bases not matched to a gene: 5. The chain carries TRBV5-4 and TRBJ2-3, with 9 positions matching TRBD2. The sample here was cultured PBMCs, taken from culture after CMV antigen stimulation. The sequence came from a human donor in good health (CMV status not recorded). Some clones in this sample may be carry-over from other donors' samples. The CDR3 loop reads CASSPRTSEDTQYF. CDR3 bases: TGTGCCAGCAGCCCCCGGACTAGCGAAGATACGCAGTATTTT.